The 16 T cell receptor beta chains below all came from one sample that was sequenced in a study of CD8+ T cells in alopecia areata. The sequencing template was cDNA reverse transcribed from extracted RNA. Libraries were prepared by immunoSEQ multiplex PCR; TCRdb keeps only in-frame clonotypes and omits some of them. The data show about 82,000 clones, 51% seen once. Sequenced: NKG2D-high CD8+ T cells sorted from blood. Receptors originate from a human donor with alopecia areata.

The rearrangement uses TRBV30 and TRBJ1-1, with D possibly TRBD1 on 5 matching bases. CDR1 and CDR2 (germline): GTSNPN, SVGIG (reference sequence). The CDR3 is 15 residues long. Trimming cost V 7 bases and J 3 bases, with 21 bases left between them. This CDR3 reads CASPVRGEGHTEAFF. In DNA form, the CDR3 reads TGTGCCTCCCCTGTGAGGGGCGAGGGGCACACTGAAGCTTTCTTT. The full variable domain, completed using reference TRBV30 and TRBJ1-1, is SQTIHQWPATLVQPVGSPLSLECTVEGTSNPNLYWYRQAAGRGLQLLFYSVGIGQISSEVPQNLSASRPQDRQFILSSKKLLLSDSGFYLCASPVRGEGHTEAFFGQGTRLTVV.

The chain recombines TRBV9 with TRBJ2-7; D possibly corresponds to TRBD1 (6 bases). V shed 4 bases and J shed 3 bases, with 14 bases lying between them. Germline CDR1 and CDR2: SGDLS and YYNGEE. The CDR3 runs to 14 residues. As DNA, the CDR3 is TGTGCCAGCAGCCCTCCGGACAGCAACTACGAGCAGTACTTC. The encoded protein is CASSPPDSNYEQYF.

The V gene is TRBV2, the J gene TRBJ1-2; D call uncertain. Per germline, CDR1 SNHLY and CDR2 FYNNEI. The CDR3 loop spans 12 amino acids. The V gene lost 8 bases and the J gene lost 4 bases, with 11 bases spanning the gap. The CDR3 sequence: CASYFGVYGYTF. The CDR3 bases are TGTGCCAGCTATTTCGGGGTCTATGGCTACACCTTC.

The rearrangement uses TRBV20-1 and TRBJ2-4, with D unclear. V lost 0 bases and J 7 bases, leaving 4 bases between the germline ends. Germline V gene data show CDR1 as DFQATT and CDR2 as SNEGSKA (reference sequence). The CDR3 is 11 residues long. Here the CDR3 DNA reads TGCAGTGCTAGAGATCTGAACATTCAGTACTTC. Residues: CSARDLNIQYF.

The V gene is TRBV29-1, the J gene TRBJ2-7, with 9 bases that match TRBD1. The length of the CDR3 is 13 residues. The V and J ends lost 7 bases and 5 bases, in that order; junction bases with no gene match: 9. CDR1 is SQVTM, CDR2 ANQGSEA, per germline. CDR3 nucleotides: TGCAGCGCCTCCGGGACAGGGTTCCACGAGCAGTACTTC. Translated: CSASGTGFHEQYF.

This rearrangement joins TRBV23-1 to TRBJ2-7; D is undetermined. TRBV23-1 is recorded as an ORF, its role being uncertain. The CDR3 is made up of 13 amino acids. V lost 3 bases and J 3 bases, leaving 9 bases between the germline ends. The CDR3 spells CASSHRISYEQYF. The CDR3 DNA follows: TGCGCCAGCAGTCATCGTATTAGCTACGAGCAGTACTTC.

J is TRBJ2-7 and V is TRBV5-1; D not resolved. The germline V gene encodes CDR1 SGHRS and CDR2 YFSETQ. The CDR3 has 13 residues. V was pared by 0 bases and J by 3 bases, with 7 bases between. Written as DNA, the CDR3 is TGCGCCAGCAGCTTGGGACGGTTCTACGAGCAGTACTTC. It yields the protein CASSLGRFYEQYF.

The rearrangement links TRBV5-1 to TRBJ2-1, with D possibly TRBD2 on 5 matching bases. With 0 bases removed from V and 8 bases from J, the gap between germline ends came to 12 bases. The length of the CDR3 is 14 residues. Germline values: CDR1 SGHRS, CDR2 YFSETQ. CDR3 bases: TGCGCCAGCAGCTTGGAGGATAGCGACGATGAGCAGTTCTTC. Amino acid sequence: CASSLEDSDDEQFF. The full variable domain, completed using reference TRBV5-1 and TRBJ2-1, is KAGVTQTPRYLIKTRGQQVTLSCSPISGHRSVSWYQQTPGQGLQFLFEYFSETQRNKGNFPGRFSGRQFSNSRSEMNVSTLELGDSALYLCASSLEDSDDEQFFGPGTRLTVL.

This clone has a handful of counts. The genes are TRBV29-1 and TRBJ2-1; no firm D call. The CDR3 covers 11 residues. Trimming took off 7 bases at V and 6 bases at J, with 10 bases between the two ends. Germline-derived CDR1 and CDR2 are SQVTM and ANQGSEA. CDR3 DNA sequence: TGCAGCGCCCTTAGTGGCAATGAGCAGTTCTTC. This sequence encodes CSALSGNEQFF.

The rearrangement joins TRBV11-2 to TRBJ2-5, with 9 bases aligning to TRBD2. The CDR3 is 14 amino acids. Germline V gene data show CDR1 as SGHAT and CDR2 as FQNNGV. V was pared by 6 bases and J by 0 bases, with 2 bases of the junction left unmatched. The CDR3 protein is CASRTSGYQETQYF. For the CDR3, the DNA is TGTGCCAGCAGGACTAGCGGATACCAAGAGACCCAGTACTTC.

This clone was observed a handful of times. CDR3 sequence reads: CASSGTDSSYNEQFF. The CDR3 region has the DNA TGTGCCAGCAGTGGGACAGACAGCTCCTACAATGAGCAGTTCTTC. The chain joins TRBV2 to TRBJ2-1; D possibly corresponds to TRBD1 (6 bases). Germline V gene sequence: CDR1 SNHLY, CDR2 FYNNEI. Trimming shortened V by 4 bases and J by 0 bases, and 10 bases separated the two germline ends. The CDR3 loop spans 15 amino acids. Full variable domain (remainder filled in from reference TRBV2 and TRBJ2-1): EPEVTQTPSHQVTQMGQEVILRCVPISNHLYFYWYRQILGQKVEFLVSFYNNEISEKSEIFDDQFSVERPDGSNFTLKIRSTKLEDSAMYFCASSGTDSSYNEQFFGPGTRLTVL.

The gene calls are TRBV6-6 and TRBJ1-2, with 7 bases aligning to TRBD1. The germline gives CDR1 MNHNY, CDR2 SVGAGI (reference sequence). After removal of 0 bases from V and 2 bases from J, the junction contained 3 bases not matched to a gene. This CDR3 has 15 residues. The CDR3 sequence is CASSYSTGANYGYTF. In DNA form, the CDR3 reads TGTGCCAGCAGTTACTCTACAGGGGCAAACTATGGCTACACCTTC.

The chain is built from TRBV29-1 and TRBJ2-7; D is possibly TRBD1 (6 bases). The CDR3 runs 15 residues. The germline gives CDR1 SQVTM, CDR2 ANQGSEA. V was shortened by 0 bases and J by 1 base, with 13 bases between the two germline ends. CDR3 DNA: TGCAGCGTTGAAGAGGGAAGACAGGAGTCCTACGAGCAGTACTTC. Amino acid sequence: CSVEEGRQESYEQYF.

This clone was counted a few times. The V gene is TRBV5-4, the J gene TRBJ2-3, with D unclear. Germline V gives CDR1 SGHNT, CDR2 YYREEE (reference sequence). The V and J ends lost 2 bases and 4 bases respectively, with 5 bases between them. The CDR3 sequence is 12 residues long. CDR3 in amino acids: CASSLTPDTQYF. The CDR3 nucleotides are TGTGCCAGCAGCTTAACCCCAGATACGCAGTATTTT.

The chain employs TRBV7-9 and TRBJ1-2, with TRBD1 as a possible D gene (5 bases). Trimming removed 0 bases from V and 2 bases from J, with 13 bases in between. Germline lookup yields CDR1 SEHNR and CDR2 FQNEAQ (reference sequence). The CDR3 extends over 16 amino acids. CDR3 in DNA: TGTGCCAGCAGCTTAGCGCTTACCAGGGTAAACTATGGCTACACCTTC. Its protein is CASSLALTRVNYGYTF. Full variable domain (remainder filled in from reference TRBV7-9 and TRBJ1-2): DTGVSQNPRHKITKRGQNVTFRCDPISEHNRLYWYRQTLGQGPEFLTYFQNEAQLEKSRLLSDRFSAERPKGSFSTLEIQRTEQGDSAMYLCASSLALTRVNYGYTFGSGTRLTVV.

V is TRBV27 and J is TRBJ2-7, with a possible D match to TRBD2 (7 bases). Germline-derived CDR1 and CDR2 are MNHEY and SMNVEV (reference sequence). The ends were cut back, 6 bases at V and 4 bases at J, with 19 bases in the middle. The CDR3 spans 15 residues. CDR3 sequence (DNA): TGTGCCAGCAGCCCGGGGGGCGGAGAACCGTACGAGCAGTACTTC. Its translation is CASSPGGGEPYEQYF.